Listed below are T cell receptor beta chains from one sample, sequenced in a study of glioma-infiltrating T cells. TCRdb re-analysed the multiplex PCR reads in MiXCR, keeping a single row per CDR3 protein. The sample yields roughly 350,000 distinct CDR3 sequences, more than 35% seen once. Material: glioma tissue, nonneoplastic brain tissue, or PBMCs (not recorded which). The origin of the receptors is a human donor with low-grade glioma or glioblastoma, undergoing nonglioma brain surgery, or in good health (not recorded which). The CDR3 runs from the conserved cysteine through the conserved F or W. The order of the fields is clone size, D gene, V gene, CDR3 protein. The D gene is left open where the match is weak. Clone sizes are given selectively: once, few, many, or a class where the clone is expanded.

clone_size: few; d_call: TRBD2; v_call: TRBV11-2; cdr3_aa: CASSLELAGGPFNEQFF
clone_size: -; d_call: -; v_call: TRBV28; cdr3_aa: CARSYAGQSQDNMAQYF
clone_size: many; d_call: -; v_call: TRBV28; cdr3_aa: CASSSGQQKSDEQYF
clone_size: few; d_call: -; v_call: TRBV6-2/TRBV6-3; cdr3_aa: CASSYSNRGHFYEQYF
clone_size: -; d_call: TRBD1; v_call: TRBV6-1; cdr3_aa: CASSFFAPDRAPYEQYF
clone_size: many; d_call: TRBD2; v_call: TRBV6-5; cdr3_aa: CASSYGGGPNYEQYF
clone_size: -; d_call: TRBD2; v_call: TRBV7-2; cdr3_aa: CASSLWASGSRYEQYF
clone_size: -; d_call: TRBD2; v_call: TRBV6-2/TRBV6-3; cdr3_aa: CASSYQGLAGNYEQYF
clone_size: few; d_call: TRBD1; v_call: TRBV4-1; cdr3_aa: CASSQENRGVTEAFF
clone_size: -; d_call: -; v_call: TRBV6-6; cdr3_aa: CAIRPLEGTDTQYF
clone_size: -; d_call: TRBD2; v_call: TRBV7-9; cdr3_aa: CASSPGPGLASYNEQFF
clone_size: -; d_call: -; v_call: TRBV6-2/TRBV6-3; cdr3_aa: CASSLLDYSGNTIYF
clone_size: -; d_call: TRBD2; v_call: TRBV19; cdr3_aa: CASSIDRLAGYNEQFF
clone_size: -; d_call: TRBD2; v_call: TRBV28; cdr3_aa: CASSLTSGRTTTENEQFF
clone_size: -; d_call: -; v_call: TRBV28; cdr3_aa: CASSLPSGTGTDTQYF
clone_size: once; d_call: TRBD1; v_call: TRBV2; cdr3_aa: CASSADRARAGELFF
clone_size: -; d_call: -; v_call: TRBV5-1; cdr3_aa: CASRAAGANNIMGTNTGELFF
clone_size: -; d_call: -; v_call: TRBV7-2; cdr3_aa: CASTLTSSWANVLTF
clone_size: once; d_call: TRBD1; v_call: TRBV6-1; cdr3_aa: CASSPDRGRTGELFF
clone_size: many; d_call: -; v_call: TRBV6-1; cdr3_aa: CASSQDFGGRNSPLHF
clone_size: -; d_call: TRBD2; v_call: TRBV2; cdr3_aa: CASPRLAVNNEQFF
clone_size: many; d_call: -; v_call: TRBV7-2; cdr3_aa: CASSLEWLDTQYF
clone_size: -; d_call: TRBD1; v_call: TRBV25-1; cdr3_aa: CASSDPGTGKNEQYF
clone_size: -; d_call: TRBD1; v_call: TRBV28; cdr3_aa: CASSAPPRDREETQYF
clone_size: -; d_call: TRBD2; v_call: TRBV7-9; cdr3_aa: CASSFGLDVRDTQYF
clone_size: few; d_call: TRBD2; v_call: TRBV3-1; cdr3_aa: CASSQVFSGIYEQYF
clone_size: once; d_call: TRBD2; v_call: TRBV5-4; cdr3_aa: CASSSYREALDTQYF
clone_size: once; d_call: -; v_call: TRBV7-2; cdr3_aa: CASSLAGGENGKLFF